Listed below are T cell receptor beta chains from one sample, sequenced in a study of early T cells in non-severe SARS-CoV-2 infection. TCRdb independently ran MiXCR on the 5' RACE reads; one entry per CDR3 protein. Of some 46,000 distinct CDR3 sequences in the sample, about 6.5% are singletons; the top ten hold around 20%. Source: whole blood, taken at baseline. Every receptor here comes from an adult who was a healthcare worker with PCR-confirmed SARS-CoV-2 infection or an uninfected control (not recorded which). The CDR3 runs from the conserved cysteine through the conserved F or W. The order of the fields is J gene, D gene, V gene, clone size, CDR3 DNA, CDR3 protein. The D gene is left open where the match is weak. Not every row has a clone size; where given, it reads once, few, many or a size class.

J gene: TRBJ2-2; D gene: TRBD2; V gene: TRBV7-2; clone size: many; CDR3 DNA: TGTGCCAGCAGCTTAGTGGCTAGCGGAATGAACACCGGGGAGCTGTTTTTT; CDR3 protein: CASSLVASGMNTGELFF
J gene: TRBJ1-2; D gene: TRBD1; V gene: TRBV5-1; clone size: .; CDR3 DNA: TGCGCCAGCAGCTTCGGGACAGATGCATCCTATGGCTACACCTTC; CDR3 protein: CASSFGTDASYGYTF
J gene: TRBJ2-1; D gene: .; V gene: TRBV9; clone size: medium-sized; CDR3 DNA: TGTGCCAGCAGCGTAGCAAGCGACCCCTACAATGAGCAGTTCTTC; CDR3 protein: CASSVASDPYNEQFF
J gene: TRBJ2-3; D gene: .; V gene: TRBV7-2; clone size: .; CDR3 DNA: TGTGCCAGCAGCCCTGGGGCTGGGCGGGGGCCGATAAGCACAGATACGCAGTATTTT; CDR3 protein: CASSPGAGRGPISTDTQYF
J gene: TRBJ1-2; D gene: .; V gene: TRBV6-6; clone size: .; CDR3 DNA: TGTGCCAGCAGTGGAAGACAGGATCACGGCTACACCTTC; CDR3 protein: CASSGRQDHGYTF
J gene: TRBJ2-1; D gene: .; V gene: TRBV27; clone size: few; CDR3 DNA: TGTGCCAGCAGTACTCAACACCCCGTTCCAGAGCAGTTCTTC; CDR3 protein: CASSTQHPVPEQFF
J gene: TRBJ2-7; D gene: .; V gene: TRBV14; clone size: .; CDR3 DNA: TGTGCCAGCAGCCTCCAGAGTATGGAGCAGTACTTC; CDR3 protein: CASSLQSMEQYF
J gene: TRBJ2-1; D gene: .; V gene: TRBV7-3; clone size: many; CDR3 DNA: TGTGCCAGCAGCTTATCAATAGGGGGAGAGCAGTTCTTC; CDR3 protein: CASSLSIGGEQFF
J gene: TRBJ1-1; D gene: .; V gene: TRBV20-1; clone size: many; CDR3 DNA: TGCAGTGCTCGCTTAGCGGAGGGCACTGAAGCTTTCTTT; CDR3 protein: CSARLAEGTEAFF
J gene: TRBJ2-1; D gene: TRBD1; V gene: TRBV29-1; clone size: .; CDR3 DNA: TGCAGCGCCGGACAGGAGGAGCAGTTCTTC; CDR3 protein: CSAGQEEQFF
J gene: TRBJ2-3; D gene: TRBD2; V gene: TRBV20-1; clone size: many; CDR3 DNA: TGCAGTGCTGGGACTAGCGGTAGCACAGATACGCAGTATTTT; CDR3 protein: CSAGTSGSTDTQYF
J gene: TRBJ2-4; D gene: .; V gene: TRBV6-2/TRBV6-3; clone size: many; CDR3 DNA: TGTGCCAGCAGTTACTCCTTATCTTCGGACAGCAAAAACATTCAGTACTTC; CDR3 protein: CASSYSLSSDSKNIQYF
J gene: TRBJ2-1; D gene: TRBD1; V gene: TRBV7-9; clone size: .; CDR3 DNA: TGTGCCAGCAGCCCGGGACAGGCCTCCTACAATGAGCAGTTCTTC; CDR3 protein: CASSPGQASYNEQFF
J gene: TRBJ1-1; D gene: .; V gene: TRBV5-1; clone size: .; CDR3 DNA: TGCGCCAGCAGCTTCACCAGACAGAACACTGAAGCTTTCTTT; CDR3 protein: CASSFTRQNTEAFF
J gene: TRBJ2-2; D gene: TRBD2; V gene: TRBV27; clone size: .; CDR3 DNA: TGTGCCAGTCGGTCGCGGGAGGGGAACACCGGGGAGCTGTATTTT; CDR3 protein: CASRSREGNTGELYF
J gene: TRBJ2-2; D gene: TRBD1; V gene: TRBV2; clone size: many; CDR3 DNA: TGTGCCAGCCCTGAAAATTGGGTCAACGAGGACCTAACAAAGGGGACAGGGTCGATCGGGGAGCTGTTTTTT; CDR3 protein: CASPENWVNEDLTKGTGSIGELFF
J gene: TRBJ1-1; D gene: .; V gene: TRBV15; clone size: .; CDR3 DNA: TGTGCCACCAGCAGAGAACAGGACACTGAAGCTTTCTTT; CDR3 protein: CATSREQDTEAFF
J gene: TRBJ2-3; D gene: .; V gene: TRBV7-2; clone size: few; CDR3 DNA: TGTGCCAGCAGCTCCGGAATCTACACAGATACGCAGTATTTT; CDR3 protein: CASSSGIYTDTQYF
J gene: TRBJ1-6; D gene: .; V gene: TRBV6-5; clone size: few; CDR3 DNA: TGTGCCAGCGGATTATCAGGACAGAGCCATTCACCCCTCCACTTT; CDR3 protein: CASGLSGQSHSPLHF
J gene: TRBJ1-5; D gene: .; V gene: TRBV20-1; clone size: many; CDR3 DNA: TGCAGTGCTACCACTCAGGGGTTTCAGAGCAATCAGCCCCAGCATTTT; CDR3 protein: CSATTQGFQSNQPQHF
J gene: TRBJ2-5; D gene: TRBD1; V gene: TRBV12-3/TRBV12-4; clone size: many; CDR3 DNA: TGTGCCAGCAGGGGACAGAGCCAAGAGACCCAGTACTTC; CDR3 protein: CASRGQSQETQYF
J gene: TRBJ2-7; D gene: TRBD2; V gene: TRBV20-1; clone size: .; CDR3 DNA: TGCAGTGCTAGAGATTCAAGGACTAGCGGGATTCGGGTTTACGAGCAGTACTTC; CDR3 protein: CSARDSRTSGIRVYEQYF
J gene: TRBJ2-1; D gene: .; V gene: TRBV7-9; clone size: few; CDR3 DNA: TGTGCCAGCAGCTTACAGCGATCTGAGCAGTTCTTC; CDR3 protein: CASSLQRSEQFF
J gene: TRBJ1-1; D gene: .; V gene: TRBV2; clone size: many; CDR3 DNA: TGTGCCAGCAGTGACAGAGGGATGGGTGAAGCTTTCTTT; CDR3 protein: CASSDRGMGEAFF
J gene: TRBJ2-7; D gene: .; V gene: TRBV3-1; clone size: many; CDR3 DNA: TGTGCCAGCAGCCAAGATGAGGTGAGGCTCTACGAGCAGTACTTC; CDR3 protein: CASSQDEVRLYEQYF
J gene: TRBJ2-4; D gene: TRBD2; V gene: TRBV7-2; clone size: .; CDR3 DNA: TGTGCCAGCAGCTCTATAGCGGGGGAGGGAAACATTCAGTACTTC; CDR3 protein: CASSSIAGEGNIQYF
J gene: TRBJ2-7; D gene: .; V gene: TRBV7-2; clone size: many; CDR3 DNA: TGTGCCAGCAGCTTAATTCCGGTCGTGCAGTACTTC; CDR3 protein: CASSLIPVVQYF
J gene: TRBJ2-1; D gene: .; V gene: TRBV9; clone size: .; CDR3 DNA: TGTGCCAGCAGAGTAGTAGGTGATGGTGAGCAGTTCTTC; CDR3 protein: CASRVVGDGEQFF
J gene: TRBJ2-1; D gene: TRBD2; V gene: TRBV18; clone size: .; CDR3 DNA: TGTGCCAGCTCACTACAACCAGCGGGGCCAGCCTACAATGAGCAGTTCTTC; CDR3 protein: CASSLQPAGPAYNEQFF
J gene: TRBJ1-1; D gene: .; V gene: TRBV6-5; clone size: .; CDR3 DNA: TGTGCCAGCAGTTACTCGGGCCTCTACCGACCTATGAACACTGAAGCTTTCTTT; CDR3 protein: CASSYSGLYRPMNTEAFF
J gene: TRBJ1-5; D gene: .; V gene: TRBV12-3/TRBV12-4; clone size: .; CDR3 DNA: TGTGCCAGCAGGATCGAAGGGGGCAATCAGCCCCAGCATTTT; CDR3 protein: CASRIEGGNQPQHF
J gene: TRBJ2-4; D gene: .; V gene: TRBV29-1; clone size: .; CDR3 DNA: TGCAGCGTGGTAGGAGGAGCCAAAAACATTCAGTACTTC; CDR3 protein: CSVVGGAKNIQYF
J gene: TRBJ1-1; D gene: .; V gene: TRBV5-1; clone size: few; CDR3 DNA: TGCGCCAGCAGCTTCCGGGGGCGCGGGAACACTGAAGCTTTCTTT; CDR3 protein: CASSFRGRGNTEAFF
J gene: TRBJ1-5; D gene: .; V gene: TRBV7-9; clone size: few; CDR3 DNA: TGTGCCAGCAGCCTAGGGGTCAATCAGCCCCAGCATTTT; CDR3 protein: CASSLGVNQPQHF
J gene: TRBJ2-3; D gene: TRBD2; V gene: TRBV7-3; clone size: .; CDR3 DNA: TGTGCCAGCAGCTTACGAGGGACTAGCGGGTACACAGATACGCAGTATTTT; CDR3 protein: CASSLRGTSGYTDTQYF
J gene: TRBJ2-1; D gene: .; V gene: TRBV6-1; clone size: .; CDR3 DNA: TGTGCCGGGAACTCCGACAGTTACAATGAGCAGTTCTTC; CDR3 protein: CAGNSDSYNEQFF
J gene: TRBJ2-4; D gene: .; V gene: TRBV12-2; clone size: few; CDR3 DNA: TGTGCAAGTCGCTCATGGGGCCGCCCGATCTTGGACATTCAGTACTTC; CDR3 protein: CASRSWGRPILDIQYF
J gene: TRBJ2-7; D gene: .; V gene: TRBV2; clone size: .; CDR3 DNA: TGTGCCAGCAGTGCGTGGACATCCTACGAGCAGTACTTC; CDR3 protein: CASSAWTSYEQYF
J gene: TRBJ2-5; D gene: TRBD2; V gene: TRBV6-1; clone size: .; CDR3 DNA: TGTGCCAGCAGTGAAGCGCGGGGGGTTGGCGGGAAGACCCAGTACTTC; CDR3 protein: CASSEARGVGGKTQYF
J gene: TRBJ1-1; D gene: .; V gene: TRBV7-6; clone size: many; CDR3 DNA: TGTGCCAGCAGCTTTAAGGGGGGGAACACTGAAGCTTTCTTT; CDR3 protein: CASSFKGGNTEAFF
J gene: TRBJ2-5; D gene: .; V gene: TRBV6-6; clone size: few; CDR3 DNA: TGTGCCAGCAGTTACAGACGGATAGAGACCCAGTACTTC; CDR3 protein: CASSYRRIETQYF